A single sample is the source of the 27 T cell receptor beta chains below, sequenced in a study of CD8 T cells in Susac syndrome. Random hexamers served to reverse transcribe roughly 0.5 to 1 ug RNA. TCRdb analysed the immunoSEQ multiplex PCR reads with MiXCR anew, one entry per CDR3 protein. Among 200,000 to 250,000 distinct CDR3 sequences listed, 80% to 95% were seen once. The sample taken for sequencing was CD4+ T cells from PBMCs. These receptors were obtained from a human donor with multiple sclerosis.

This clonotype was counted a few times. The rearrangement joins TRBV18 to TRBJ1-5; 8 bases match TRBD1. Germline V gene lookup returns CDR1 KGHSH and CDR2 LQKENI. V gave up 5 bases and J gave up 2 bases; unmatched junction bases: 2. This CDR3 contains 14 residues. The CDR3 reads CASSVTGGNQPQHF. Here the CDR3 DNA reads TGTGCCAGCTCAGTGACAGGGGGCAATCAGCCCCAGCATTTT.

The rearrangement links TRBV6-1 to TRBJ1-1; 12 bases are shared with TRBD1. J was trimmed by 4 bases and V by 6 bases; bases with no gene match: 12. The CDR3 length is 17 residues. Germline V CDR1 and CDR2: MNHNS, SASEGT. The CDR3 is CASSTGTGGAFITEAFF. CDR3 nucleotides: TGTGCCAGCAGCACAGGGACAGGGGGCGCGTTCATCACTGAAGCTTTCTTT.

The rearrangement links TRBV30 to TRBJ2-7; either TRBD1 or TRBD2 may fit D (6 bases each). The CDR3 sequence is 11 residues long. V was cut by 3 bases and J by 7 bases, with 10 bases left in between. Germline loops: CDR1 GTSNPN, CDR2 SVGIG (reference sequence). The CDR3 is CAWSLGGEQYF. In DNA, the CDR3 is TGTGCCTGGAGCCTAGGGGGGGAGCAGTACTTC.

The rearrangement links TRBV29-1 to TRBJ1-5; D possibly corresponds to TRBD1 (5 bases). Germline CDR1 and CDR2: SQVTM and ANQGSEA. The V end was cut by 6 bases, the J end by 0 bases, with 9 bases between. CDR3 length: 13 residues. The CDR3 loop reads CSVTEYSNQPQHF. The CDR3, as DNA: TGCAGCGTGACAGAATATAGCAATCAGCCCCAGCATTTT.

The chain links TRBV12-3 or TRBV12-4 to TRBJ2-6; D gene uncertain. Trimming removed 10 bases from V and 0 bases from J, with 10 bases in between. This CDR3 contains 14 residues. CDR3 DNA sequence: TGTGCCATCGACCGGGTCTCTGGGGCCAACGTCCTGACTTTC. As protein: CAIDRVSGANVLTF.

The chain carries TRBV7-9 and TRBJ2-1; 10 bases match TRBD1. The germline gives CDR1 SEHNR, CDR2 FQNEAQ (reference sequence). This CDR3 region has 15 residues. The V gene end was trimmed by 5 bases and the J gene end by 9 bases; junction bases not matched to a gene: 10. The CDR3 loop is CASSAAGTGVTEQFF. In DNA, the CDR3 is TGTGCCAGCAGCGCCGCCGGGACAGGGGTGACTGAGCAGTTCTTC.

The chain is built from TRBV30 and TRBJ1-5, with D possibly matching TRBD1 (6 bases). V was shortened by 5 bases and J by 0 bases, with 8 bases between the two germline ends. This CDR3 is 13 amino acids long. Germline V lookup: CDR1 GTSNPN, CDR2 SVGIG (reference sequence). The CDR3 protein is CAWGQFSNQPQHF. CDR3 in DNA: TGTGCCTGGGGACAGTTTAGCAATCAGCCCCAGCATTTT.

This clonotype showed up just once. The rearrangement uses TRBV19 and TRBJ1-2, with 7 positions matching TRBD1. The CDR3 has 13 residues. The V gene's germline CDR1 is LNHDA and CDR2 SQIVND (reference sequence). V lost 9 bases to trimming and J lost 5 bases; unmatched junction nucleotides: 9. The CDR3 DNA sequence: TGTGCCAGCCGACCTGACAGGGATTATGGCTACACCTTC. Its protein product is CASRPDRDYGYTF.

The chain combines TRBV30 with TRBJ2-3; TRBD2 agrees at 8 bases. This CDR3 has 13 residues. V was clipped by 4 bases and J by 4 bases; unmatched bases: 4. The germline V gene encodes CDR1 GTSNPN and CDR2 SVGIG (reference sequence). CDR3 sequence (DNA): TGTGCCTGGACTATCGGGGGGGCAGATACGCAGTATTTT. Translating it yields CAWTIGGADTQYF.

The rearrangement uses TRBV7-2 and TRBJ2-1; 8 bases are shared with TRBD1. CDR1 is SGHTA and CDR2 is FQGNSA in the germline V gene. The J segment lost 10 bases and the V segment lost 0 bases, leaving 5 bases of the junction unmatched. This CDR3 is 14 amino acids long. The CDR3 DNA reads TGTGCCAGCAGCTTAGCCCCGCCAGGGGGCGAGCAGTTCTTC. Residues: CASSLAPPGGEQFF. The entire variable domain, with the rest obtained from reference TRBV7-2 and TRBJ2-1, is as follows: GAGVSQSPSNKVTEKGKDVELRCDPISGHTALYWYRQSLGQGLEFLIYFQGNSAPDKSGLPSDRFSAERTGGSVSTLTIQRTQQEDSAVYLCASSLAPPGGEQFFGPGTRLTVL.

The chain links TRBV9 to TRBJ2-1; tentatively, D is TRBD1 (7 bases). Trimming stripped 0 bases from V and 7 bases from J, with 11 bases between. CDR1 and CDR2 from the germline V gene are SGDLS and YYNGEE. This CDR3 is built from 14 residues. CDR3 protein: CASSVVSGGNEQFF. The CDR3 DNA follows: TGTGCCAGCAGCGTAGTCTCAGGGGGGAATGAGCAGTTCTTC. The variable domain in full, completed from reference TRBV9 and TRBJ2-1, reads DSGVTQTPKHLITATGQRVTLRCSPRSGDLSVYWYQQSLDQGLQFLIQYYNGEERAKGNILERFSAQQFPDLHSELNLSSLELGDSALYFCASSVVSGGNEQFFGPGTRLTVL.

The chain combines TRBV6-5 with TRBJ2-2; a possible D gene is TRBD1 (5 bases). The germline CDR1 and CDR2 sequences are MNHEY and SVGAGI. The germline V and J ends were trimmed by 5 bases and 5 bases, with 12 bases remaining between them. The CDR3 has 14 residues. The CDR3 DNA reads as TGTGCCAGCAGTGTAGGGGCTCTAACCGGGGAGCTGTTTTTT. Translation gives CASSVGALTGELFF.

V usage is TRBV5-1 and J usage is TRBJ2-2; 9 bases line up with TRBD1. Germline loops: CDR1 SGHRS, CDR2 YFSETQ. The CDR3 spans 16 residues. V lost 4 bases and J lost 5; bases outside the gene matches: 9. CDR3 in amino acids: CASSDQGQGLTGELFF. CDR3 nucleotide sequence: TGCGCCAGCAGCGACCAGGGACAGGGCTTAACCGGGGAGCTGTTTTTT.

J is TRBJ2-3 and V is TRBV3-1; 10 bases are shared with TRBD2. Trimming at V came to 4 bases and at J to 2 bases, leaving 9 bases not matched to a gene. Germline CDR1 reads LGHDT; CDR2 reads YNNKEL (reference sequence). This CDR3 spans 17 amino acids. The CDR3 nucleotides are TGTGCCAGCAGCCTACACCGGACTAGCGGCGACACAGATACGCAGTATTTT. Translating it yields CASSLHRTSGDTDTQYF.

The V gene is TRBV14, the J gene TRBJ2-2; TRBD1 aligns across 8 bases. The J segment lost 2 bases and the V segment lost 1 base, leaving 6 bases of the junction unmatched. This CDR3 is built from 17 residues. CDR1 SGHDN and CDR2 FVKESK come from the germline V gene. The CDR3 DNA follows: TGTGCCAGCAGCCAAGCGAGGGACAGGCTTAACACCGGGGAGCTGTTTTTT. This sequence encodes CASSQARDRLNTGELFF.

Only one count was recorded for this clonotype. The chain employs TRBV30 and TRBJ2-1, with TRBD1 as a possible D gene (6 bases). Germline assignment: CDR1 GTSNPN and CDR2 SVGIG (reference sequence). This CDR3 contains 15 residues. Trimming cost V 1 base and J 4 bases, with 14 bases left between them. The CDR3 DNA reads as TGTGCCTGGAGTGCAACAGGGAGTTGGTACAATGAGCAGTTCTTC. Translating gives CAWSATGSWYNEQFF.

The V gene is TRBV12-3 or TRBV12-4, the J gene TRBJ2-6; D is ambiguous. Trimming stripped 7 bases from V and 1 base from J, with 11 bases between. The CDR3 consists of 15 residues. The CDR3 nucleotides are TGTGCCAGCACCACCGGTCCTTCTGGGGCCAACGTCCTGACTTTC. Its translation is CASTTGPSGANVLTF.

The rearrangement links TRBV7-9 to TRBJ1-2; D gene ambiguous. This CDR3 region has 15 residues. Trimming took 1 base from V and 6 from J, leaving 15 bases between them. Germline CDR1 SEHNR, CDR2 FQNEAQ (reference sequence). The CDR3, as DNA: TGTGCCAGCAGCTTAGATGCGGGATGGAGGAATGGCTACACCTTC. As protein: CASSLDAGWRNGYTF.

This chain connects TRBV25-1 to TRBJ2-5; no clear D gene. This CDR3 has 13 residues. V lost 7 bases and J lost 4, with 13 bases in between. Germline V gives CDR1 MGHDK, CDR2 SYGVNS. CDR3 sequence (DNA): TGTGCCAGCACTGATAGGGTCGGAGAGACCCAGTACTTC. This gives the protein CASTDRVGETQYF.

This chain links TRBV5-1 with TRBJ2-5; D is perhaps TRBD1 (6 bases). V dropped 0 bases and J dropped 5 bases, with 14 bases sitting between them. The CDR3 spans 15 residues. The germline CDR1 and CDR2 sequences are SGHRS and YFSETQ. CDR3 loop: CASSLDTGMRETQYF. The CDR3, as DNA: TGCGCCAGCAGCTTGGATACAGGGATGAGGGAGACCCAGTACTTC. Drawing the rest from reference TRBV5-1 and TRBJ2-5, the complete variable domain is KAGVTQTPRYLIKTRGQQVTLSCSPISGHRSVSWYQQTPGQGLQFLFEYFSETQRNKGNFPGRFSGRQFSNSRSEMNVSTLELGDSALYLCASSLDTGMRETQYFGPGTRLLVL.

V usage is TRBV2 and J usage is TRBJ2-7; 7 bases are shared with TRBD1. Germline CDR1 and CDR2: SNHLY and FYNNEI. Trimming removed 8 bases from V and 0 bases from J; junction bases left unmatched: 4. There are 13 residues in the CDR3. The CDR3 DNA is TGTGCCAGCTTAAGACAGGGCTCCTACGAGCAGTACTTC. Its protein product is CASLRQGSYEQYF.

The chain uses TRBV30 and TRBJ1-6; the D is unclear. Germline V gene lookup returns CDR1 GTSNPN and CDR2 SVGIG (reference sequence). CDR3 length: 17 residues. The germline V and J ends were trimmed by 2 bases and 2 bases, with 16 bases remaining between them. The CDR3 here is CAWSTPTGGTYNSPLHF. The CDR3 DNA reads TGTGCCTGGAGTACACCGACGGGAGGAACCTATAATTCACCCCTCCACTTT.

The chain employs TRBV12-3 or TRBV12-4 and TRBJ1-5, with D maybe TRBD1 (5 bases). The V gene lost 5 bases and the J gene lost 7 bases, with 15 bases spanning the gap. This CDR3 is 14 amino acids long. The CDR3, as DNA: TGTGCCAGCAGTCGGTCAGGGAAAGGGCAGCCCCAGCATTTT. Its protein is CASSRSGKGQPQHF.

The rearrangement links TRBV5-1 to TRBJ2-2; 8 nucleotides align to TRBD2. Per the germline V gene, CDR1 is SGHRS and CDR2 is YFSETQ. V was pared by 4 bases and J by 6 bases, with 11 bases of the junction left unmatched. The CDR3 extends over 16 amino acids. Here the CDR3 reads CASSPPTGGRAGELFF. CDR3 nucleotides: TGCGCCAGCAGCCCCCCCACGGGGGGGCGGGCCGGGGAGCTGTTTTTT.

The chain employs TRBV5-1 and TRBJ2-1, with D unclear. This CDR3 comprises 11 residues. V was pared by 4 bases and J by 10 bases, with 9 bases between. Germline CDR1 SGHRS, CDR2 YFSETQ. DNA for the CDR3: TGCGCCAGCAGCGGTTTGGGGGAGCAGTTCTTC. The encoded protein is CASSGLGEQFF.

The sample holds one count of this clonotype. The junction differs from germline at one of its ends, possibly a read error. The V call is TRBV13, the J call TRBJ1-3; 10 bases are shared with TRBD1. The V gene's germline CDR1 is PRHDT and CDR2 FYEKMQ (reference sequence). The length of the CDR3 is 16 residues. In DNA, the CDR3 is TGTTCCAGCAGCCAGCGACAGGGGGCATGGGAAAACACCATATATTTT. Translation: CSSSQRQGAWENTIYF. Variable domain in full (rest from reference TRBV13 and TRBJ1-3): AAGVIQSPRHLIKEKRETATLKCYPIPRHDTVYWYQQGPGQDPQFLISFYEKMQSDKGSIPDRFSAQQFSDYHSELNMSSLELGDSALYFCSSSQRQGAWENTIYFGEGSWLTVV.

V usage is TRBV6-2 or TRBV6-3 and J usage is TRBJ1-1; D gene ambiguous. Per germline, CDR1 MNHEY and CDR2 SVGEGT. Trimming took off 2 bases at V and 4 bases at J, with 11 bases between the two ends. This CDR3 is 14 amino acids long. CDR3 in amino acids: CASSYPGGFTEAFF. CDR3 sequence (DNA): TGTGCCAGCAGTTACCCAGGAGGGTTCACTGAAGCTTTCTTT.